The 32 T cell receptor beta chains given below trace back to one sample, sequenced in a study of T cells in Graves' hyperthyroidism and ophthalmopathy. Amplification of TCR beta CDR3 regions used RNA as the template. In the first-round RT-PCR of the TCR CDR3, the HTBI primer set was used. MiXCR was run by TCRdb on the multiplex PCR reads, yielding one entry per CDR3 protein. The sample shows around 440,000 distinct CDR3 sequences, less than 20% of them seen only once. Sequenced: blood. These receptors were collected from a woman under 30 with Graves' hyperthyroidism.

This clonotype was seen many times. This sequence joins TRBV12-3 or TRBV12-4 and TRBJ1-4; TRBD1 is a possible D gene (6 bases). Between the trimmed V and J ends, which lost 1 base and 11 bases, there was a span of 20 bases. The length of the CDR3 is 16 residues. The CDR3, as DNA: TGTGCCAGCAGTTTAGGCACGACAGGAATAACGAGGAAACTGTTTTTT. Translation gives CASSLGTTGITRKLFF.

This clonotype was counted at least ten times. The chain employs TRBV27 and TRBJ2-7; 8 bases line up with TRBD1. Germline loops: CDR1 MNHEY, CDR2 SMNVEV (reference sequence). This CDR3 is 17 amino acids long. The V gene end was trimmed by 6 bases and the J gene end by 2 bases; junction bases not matched to a gene: 15. The DNA for the CDR3 is TGTGCCAGCAGCATTGCCCGGCGGACAGGGTCGCCCTACGAGCAGTACTTC. Protein product: CASSIARRTGSPYEQYF.

Only a few counts were recorded for this clonotype. The rearrangement uses TRBV5-8 and TRBJ1-4; the D is unclear. The germline CDR1 and CDR2 sequences are SGHTS and YDEGEE. The V end lost 4 bases, the J end lost 4 bases, and 14 bases lay between the germline ends. CDR3 size: 15 residues. CDR3 bases: TGTGCCAGCAGCCATGGGCTGGCGTTTAATGAAAAACTGTTTTTT. Protein: CASSHGLAFNEKLFF.

A few counts support this clonotype. The J gene is TRBJ2-3, the V gene TRBV9; D gene unclear. This CDR3 contains 12 residues. Germline assignment: CDR1 SGDLS and CDR2 YYNGEE. The germline V and J ends were trimmed by 0 bases and 5 bases, with 4 bases remaining between them. CDR3 DNA: TGTGCCAGCAGCGTAGAGAGAGATACGCAGTATTTT. This gives the protein CASSVERDTQYF.

This clonotype was detected many times. The chain carries TRBV27 and TRBJ2-1; 8 bases agree with TRBD1. The V gene end was trimmed by 4 bases and the J gene end by 8 bases; junction bases not matched to a gene: 7. CDR3 length equals 14 residues. The V gene's germline CDR1 is MNHEY and CDR2 SMNVEV (reference sequence). This chain's CDR3 is CASSSGQARDEQFF. The CDR3 DNA reads as TGTGCCAGCAGTTCGGGACAGGCGAGGGATGAGCAGTTCTTC.

This clonotype was detected ten times or more. The V call is TRBV28, the J call TRBJ1-6; perhaps TRBD1 as D (6 bases). Trimming took 6 bases from V and 5 from J, leaving 20 bases between them. Per germline, CDR1 MDHEN and CDR2 SYDVKM. This CDR3 spans 17 amino acids. The CDR3: CASRSGTTLPHNSPLHF. The CDR3, as DNA: TGTGCCAGCAGATCCGGGACAACTCTCCCACATAATTCACCCCTCCACTTT.

The V and J genes are TRBV12-3 or TRBV12-4 and TRBJ1-2; D might be TRBD1 (6 bases). V was cut by 3 bases and J by 0 bases, with 11 bases left in between. The CDR3 is made up of 15 amino acids. Written as DNA, the CDR3 is TGTGCCAGCAGTTTGGGGACAACAACTAACTATGGCTACACCTTC. It yields the protein CASSLGTTTNYGYTF.

This clonotype showed up just a few times. This chain joins TRBV19 and TRBJ1-2, with 10 positions matching TRBD1. Trimming took 3 bases from V and 4 from J; bases not matched to a gene: 14. The CDR3 is made up of 18 amino acids. The germline V gene has CDR1 LNHDA and CDR2 SQIVND (reference sequence). In DNA, the CDR3 is TGTGCCAGTAGTATCTGGGACAGGGGAGAAGAAGAGAGCTATGGCTACACCTTC. Its protein is CASSIWDRGEEESYGYTF. The full variable domain, completed using reference TRBV19 and TRBJ1-2, is DGGITQSPKYLFRKEGQNVTLSCEQNLNHDAMYWYRQDPGQGLRLIYYSQIVNDFQKGDIAEGYSVSREKKESFPLTVTSAQKNPTAFYLCASSIWDRGEEESYGYTFGSGTRLTVV.

This clonotype has a count of ten or more. The gene calls are TRBV11-2 and TRBJ2-4; D possibly corresponds to TRBD1 (8 bases). This CDR3 is built from 15 residues. The V gene's germline CDR1 is SGHAT and CDR2 FQNNGV. Trimming took 5 bases from V and 10 from J, leaving 21 bases between them. The DNA for the CDR3 is TGTGCCAGCAGCCCCGACGGACAGGGAGGGAGAATTCAGTACTTC. Translation gives CASSPDGQGGRIQYF.

This clonotype was observed many times. V is TRBV5-8 and J is TRBJ1-1; 7 bases map to TRBD1. V shed 0 bases, J shed 4 bases, and the junction held 9 bases outside the gene matches. Germline V gives CDR1 SGHTS, CDR2 YDEGEE. The CDR3 spans 16 residues. The CDR3 sequence: CASSLDFGTEGTEAFF. The CDR3 coding sequence is TGTGCCAGCAGCTTGGATTTTGGGACAGAGGGCACTGAAGCTTTCTTT.

This clonotype has at least ten counts. V is TRBV6-1 and J is TRBJ2-3; D gene ambiguous. The ends were cut back, 5 bases at V and 2 bases at J, with 17 bases in the middle. Germline CDR1 MNHNS, CDR2 SASEGT. This CDR3 spans 16 amino acids. The CDR3 is CASSYSLPGNTDTQYF. The CDR3 DNA sequence: TGTGCCAGCAGTTACTCATTGCCTGGGAACACAGATACGCAGTATTTT.

There are a few counts of this clonotype. The chain has TRBV3-1 and TRBJ2-1; 10 bases match TRBD2. The J segment lost 4 bases and the V segment lost 5 bases, leaving 5 bases of the junction unmatched. Germline CDR1 LGHDT, CDR2 YNNKEL (reference sequence). CDR3 length: 15 residues. The CDR3: CASSETSGPYNEQFF. The CDR3 DNA follows: TGTGCCAGCAGCGAGACTAGCGGGCCTTACAATGAGCAGTTCTTC.

This clonotype was counted ten times or more. The V and J genes are TRBV11-2 and TRBJ2-1; 7 bases are a match to TRBD2. This CDR3 is 16 amino acids long. Germline V gene sequence: CDR1 SGHAT, CDR2 FQNNGV. Unmatched junction bases numbered 9, after V lost 5 bases and J lost 2 bases. The CDR3 loop is CASSTRDYPAYNEQFF. The CDR3 bases are TGTGCCAGCAGCACACGGGACTACCCGGCCTACAATGAGCAGTTCTTC.

This clonotype was found many times. The gene calls are TRBV4-1 and TRBJ1-5; 8 bases are a match to TRBD1. Per the germline V gene, CDR1 is MGHRA and CDR2 is YSYEKL. The CDR3 sequence is 16 residues long. Trimming took 0 bases from V and 6 from J; bases not matched to a gene: 7. CDR3 nucleotide sequence: TGCGCCAGCAGCCAAGATGTAGACAGGGGATCTCAGCCCCAGCATTTT. Protein product: CASSQDVDRGSQPQHF.

The CDR3 nucleotides are TGTGCCAGCAGCGGAGGCGGGAGGAGCTACGAGCAGTACTTC. Amino acids: CASSGGGRSYEQYF. The chain couples TRBV11-2 to TRBJ2-7; TRBD2 matches 8 bases. The CDR3 consists of 14 residues. Germline V CDR1 and CDR2: SGHAT, FQNNGV. Losses at the gene ends were 5 bases for V and 3 bases for J; bases not matched to a gene: 6.

The chain joins TRBV7-9 to TRBJ2-1, with D possibly being TRBD1 or TRBD2 (5 bases each). The ends were cut back, 4 bases at V and 11 bases at J, with 12 bases in the middle. Germline assignment: CDR1 SEHNR and CDR2 FQNEAQ (reference sequence). CDR3 length: 12 residues. CDR3 residues: CASSSPGPQQFF. CDR3 in DNA: TGTGCCAGCAGCTCCCCGGGACCCCAGCAGTTCTTC.

This clonotype was counted at least ten times. This rearrangement joins TRBV7-9 to TRBJ1-5; the match to TRBD1 covers 9 bases. CDR1 and CDR2 (germline): SEHNR, FQNEAQ (reference sequence). There are 16 residues in the CDR3. V shed 4 bases and J 0 bases; nucleotides not matched to a gene: 4. The CDR3 nucleotides read TGTGCCAGCAGCTCTAGGGACAGGGATAGCAATCAGCCCCAGCATTTT. It is translated as CASSSRDRDSNQPQHF.

This clonotype has at least ten counts. J is TRBJ1-2 and V is TRBV3-1; D is undetermined. Germline CDR1 reads LGHDT; CDR2 reads YNNKEL (reference sequence). The CDR3 extends over 15 amino acids. The germline V and J ends were trimmed by 1 base and 7 bases, with 16 bases remaining between them. The CDR3 bases are TGTGCCAGCAGCCAAGGTGGTAGCCCATCTGGTGGCTACACCTTC. Protein sequence: CASSQGGSPSGGYTF.

The chain carries TRBV5-5 and TRBJ1-1; maybe TRBD1 (6 bases). The V and J ends lost 4 bases and 3 bases respectively, with 16 bases between them. Germline CDR1 and CDR2: SGHKS and YYEKEE (reference sequence). This CDR3 contains 15 residues. CDR3 DNA sequence: TGTGCCAGCAGCGTATACAGGGAAGGTGACACTGAAGCTTTCTTT. Translation gives CASSVYREGDTEAFF.

The table lists this clonotype with many counts. The chain is built from TRBV7-2 and TRBJ1-6; perhaps TRBD1 as D (6 bases). This CDR3 is 16 amino acids long. Trimming took off 1 base at V and 8 bases at J, with 15 bases between the two ends. Germline V gene lookup returns CDR1 SGHTA and CDR2 FQGNSA. CDR3 sequence: CASSLERGRGHSPLHF. CDR3 coding DNA: TGTGCCAGCAGCTTAGAACGGGGGCGCGGCCATTCACCCCTCCACTTT.

This clonotype was observed many times. The chain links TRBV3-1 to TRBJ2-5; D not certain. CDR1 is LGHDT and CDR2 is YNNKEL in the germline V gene (reference sequence). Trimming pared 4 bases from V and 5 bases from J, leaving 14 bases between. The CDR3 sequence is 14 residues long. The CDR3: CASSLPGKYETQYF. The CDR3 DNA is TGTGCCAGCAGCCTCCCCGGAAAATATGAGACCCAGTACTTC.

The rearrangement joins TRBV20-1 to TRBJ2-5, with 7 positions matching TRBD1. This CDR3 contains 15 residues. Per the germline V gene, CDR1 is DFQATT and CDR2 is SNEGSKA (reference sequence). Unmatched junction bases numbered 11, after V lost 5 bases and J lost 2 bases. CDR3 sequence reads: CSAADRSPPQETQYF. CDR3 in DNA: TGCAGTGCTGCGGACAGGTCACCCCCTCAAGAGACCCAGTACTTC.

At least ten counts were recorded for this clonotype. The J gene is TRBJ2-7, the V gene TRBV20-1; the D gene is possibly TRBD1 (6 bases). CDR1 DFQATT and CDR2 SNEGSKA come from the germline V gene (reference sequence). The CDR3 extends over 15 amino acids. Trimming removed 3 bases at V and 7 bases at J, with 22 bases between. CDR3 nucleotides: TGCAGTGCTAGGGTGGCAGGGGCCAACTTCGGAGAGCAGTACTTC. It encodes CSARVAGANFGEQYF.

V and J are TRBV4-1 and TRBJ2-2, with TRBD1 identical over 9 bases. CDR1 is MGHRA, CDR2 YSYEKL, per germline. The J segment lost 7 bases and the V segment lost 0 bases, leaving 15 bases of the junction unmatched. This CDR3 region has 19 residues. Written as DNA, the CDR3 is TGCGCCAGCAGCCAAGATCCGTACAGGGGGCGGAGGGTTGGCGGGGAGCTGTTTTTT. Its translation: CASSQDPYRGRRVGGELFF.

The table lists this clonotype with many counts. The chain combines TRBV11-2 with TRBJ2-3, with a weak D call TRBD2 (6 bases). This CDR3 is 13 amino acids long. From germline, CDR1 is SGHAT and CDR2 FQNNGV. V was trimmed by 5 bases and J by 7 bases, leaving 13 bases between them. The CDR3 reads CASSARLVHTQYF. The CDR3 DNA reads as TGTGCCAGCAGCGCAAGACTAGTCCATACGCAGTATTTT.

This clonotype was recorded at least ten times. This rearrangement joins TRBV2 to TRBJ2-7; 15 nucleotides match TRBD2. The germline CDR1 and CDR2 sequences are SNHLY and FYNNEI. The trim removed 5 bases at V and 6 bases at J, leaving 2 bases unmatched. The CDR3 runs to 14 residues. The CDR3 protein is CASSWTSGGAEQYF. The DNA of the CDR3 is TGTGCCAGCAGTTGGACTAGCGGGGGGGCCGAGCAGTACTTC.

This clonotype was detected ten times or more. As DNA, the CDR3 is TGCAGTGCTAGAGATACGGACTCAGCTTGGGAGACCCAGTACTTC. The encoded protein is CSARDTDSAWETQYF. V gene TRBV20-1 combines with J gene TRBJ2-5, with D possibly being TRBD2 (5 bases). There are 15 residues in the CDR3. Trimming removed 0 bases at V and 5 bases at J, with 16 bases between. In germline, CDR1 is DFQATT, CDR2 SNEGSKA (reference sequence).

Worth noting for this clonotype: At one end the junction does not follow the germline gene, possibly because of a read error. This chain links TRBV18 with TRBJ2-7; 8 bases agree with TRBD1. This CDR3 region has 15 residues. Germline lookup yields CDR1 KGHSH and CDR2 LQKENI. The CDR3 DNA reads as TGTACCAGCTCACCAACGGACAGGGCTGGCAGCGAGCAGTACTTC. This codes for CTSSPTDRAGSEQYF.

This clonotype was seen ten or more times. The gene calls are TRBV5-5 and TRBJ2-5, with 7 bases fitting TRBD1. The CDR3 totals 12 residues. Germline trimming cut 3 bases from V and 12 bases from J; bases unmatched to any gene: 8. CDR1 is SGHKS, CDR2 YYEKEE, per germline (reference sequence). The CDR3 DNA is TGTGCCAGCAGCTCCGCCAGGGGGTATGAGTACTTC. Its protein product is CASSSARGYEYF.

This clonotype was seen only a few times. The CDR3 loop reads CAISESPLAERAHNEQFF. Written as DNA, the CDR3 is TGTGCCATCAGTGAGTCGCCCCTAGCGGAACGGGCCCACAATGAGCAGTTCTTC. The chain links TRBV10-3 to TRBJ2-1; 7 nucleotides match TRBD2. The V and J ends lost 0 bases and 5 bases, in that order; junction bases with no gene match: 13. Germline CDR1 is ENHRY and CDR2 is SYGVKD. This CDR3 is built from 18 residues.

At least ten counts were recorded for this clonotype. This chain links TRBV2 with TRBJ2-3; TRBD2 matches at 7 bases. CDR1 SNHLY and CDR2 FYNNEI come from the germline V gene. CDR3 length equals 15 residues. V was clipped by 4 bases and J by 6 bases; unmatched bases: 10. The CDR3 is CASSVLAFSQDTQYF. CDR3 nucleotides: TGTGCCAGCAGTGTACTAGCGTTCTCGCAGGATACGCAGTATTTT.

This clonotype was recorded at least ten times. The V and J genes are TRBV10-3 and TRBJ2-1; 11 positions match TRBD2. In germline, CDR1 is ENHRY, CDR2 SYGVKD. The CDR3 length is 18 residues. V lost 3 bases and J lost 6; bases outside the gene matches: 13. CDR3 coding DNA: TGTGCCATCAGTGAATGGACTAGCGGGCACACGTCAGGCAATGAGCAGTTCTTC. This gives the protein CAISEWTSGHTSGNEQFF.